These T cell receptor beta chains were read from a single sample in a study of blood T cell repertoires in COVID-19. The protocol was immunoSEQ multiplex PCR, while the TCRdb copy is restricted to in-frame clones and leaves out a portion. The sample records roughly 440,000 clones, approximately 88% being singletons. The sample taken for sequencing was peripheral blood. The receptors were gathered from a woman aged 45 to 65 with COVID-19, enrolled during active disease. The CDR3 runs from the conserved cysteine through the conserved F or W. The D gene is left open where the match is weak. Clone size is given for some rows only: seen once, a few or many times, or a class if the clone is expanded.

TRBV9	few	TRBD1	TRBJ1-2	TGTGCCAGCTCCCCCGAGGGGCAGGGGGCGAACTATGGCTACACCTTC	CASSPEGQGANYGYTF
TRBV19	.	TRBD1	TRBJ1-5	TGTGCCAGTAGTAAGTCCCGGACAGGGTCGCGGAATCAGCCCCAGCATTTT	CASSKSRTGSRNQPQHF
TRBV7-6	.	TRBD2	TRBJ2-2	TGTGCCAGCAGCTTAGCGGGGAGGGCAGCCACCGGGGAGCTGTTTTTT	CASSLAGRAATGELFF
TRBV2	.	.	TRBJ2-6	TGTGCCATAAAAGGGGAGGTCTCAGGGGCCAACGTCCTGACTTTC	CAIKGEVSGANVLTF
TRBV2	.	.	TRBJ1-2	TGTGCCAGCAGCTACCCCCACCAATTTCAGGAATCTAGATCACTAGATGGCTACACCTTC	CASSYPHQFQESRSLDGYTF
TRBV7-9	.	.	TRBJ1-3	TGTGCCAGCAGCTTTGGTAATTACAGCTCTGGAAACACCATATATTTT	CASSFGNYSSGNTIYF
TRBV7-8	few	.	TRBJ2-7	TGTGCCAGCAGCTCTAGCCCCACCTACGAGCAGTACTTC	CASSSSPTYEQYF
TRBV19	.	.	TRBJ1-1	TGTGCCAGTAGTAGTGGAGATCTCCTTCGGGGTGAAGCTTTCTTT	CASSSGDLLRGEAFF
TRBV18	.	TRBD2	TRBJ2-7	TGTGCCAGCTCACCGGGCGGGGGAGAGCAGTACTTC	CASSPGGGEQYF
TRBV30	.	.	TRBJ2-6	TGTGCCTGGAGTTTTTCAGGGGCCAACGTCCTGACTTTC	CAWSFSGANVLTF
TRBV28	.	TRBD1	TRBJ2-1	TGTGCCAGCAGTTCAACCGGACAGGGTGGGAGCAATGAGCAGTTCTTC	CASSSTGQGGSNEQFF
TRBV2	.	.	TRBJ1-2	TGTGCCAGCAGTGAGGGCCAGAACTATGGCTACACCTTC	CASSEGQNYGYTF
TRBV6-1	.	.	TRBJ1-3	TGTGCCAGCAGTGAATCCAGAACCACCATATATTTT	CASSESRTTIYF
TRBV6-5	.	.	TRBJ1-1	TGTGCCAGCACCGTACCACAGGGAAGCGCCACTGAAGCTTTCTTT	CASTVPQGSATEAFF
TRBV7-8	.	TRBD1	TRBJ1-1	TGTGCCAGCAGCCCCGTAGACAGGGCGAACACTGAAGCTTTCTTT	CASSPVDRANTEAFF
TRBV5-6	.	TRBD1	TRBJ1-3	TGTGCCAGCAGCCACAACAGGGGCCCAAACACCATATATTTT	CASSHNRGPNTIYF
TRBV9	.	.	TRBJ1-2	TGTGCCAGCAGTGCCACCCCGGGAGGCGGCTATGGCTACACCTTC	CASSATPGGGYGYTF
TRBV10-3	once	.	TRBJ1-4	TGTGCCATCAGTGAGGGGGACACCTATAATGAAAAACTGTTTTTT	CAISEGDTYNEKLFF
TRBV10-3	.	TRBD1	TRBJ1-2	TGTGCCGCGTTACAGGGGCAACATGGCTACACCTTC	CAALQGQHGYTF
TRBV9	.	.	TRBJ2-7	TGTGCCAGCAGCGTCGGATGGAAAGGGGGCGAGCAGTACTTC	CASSVGWKGGEQYF
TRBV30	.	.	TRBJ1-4	TGTGCCTGGAGTGCTCCGGGGGTTAGAACCACTAATGAAAAACTGTTTTTT	CAWSAPGVRTTNEKLFF
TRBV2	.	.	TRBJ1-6	TGTGCCAGCAGGAAGGACATTTCACCCCTCCACTTT	CASRKDISPLHF
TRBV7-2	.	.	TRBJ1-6	TGTGCCAGCAGCAATGTCAGGGGATATAATTCACCCCTCCACTTT	CASSNVRGYNSPLHF
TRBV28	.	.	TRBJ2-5	TGTGCCAGCAGTTCCCCCACTAGACACCAAGAGACCCAGTACTTC	CASSSPTRHQETQYF
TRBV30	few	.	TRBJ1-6	TGTGCCTGGAGTGGCTTAGCTGGGAGTCAAAATTCACCCCTCCACTTT	CAWSGLAGSQNSPLHF
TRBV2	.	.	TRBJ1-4	TGTGCCAGCGCCCCGGACGGGGATTTCAGTGAAAAACTGTTTTTT	CASAPDGDFSEKLFF
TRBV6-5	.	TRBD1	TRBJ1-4	TGTGCCAGCAGCCCCGGGACAGGGTATGAAAAACTGTTTTTT	CASSPGTGYEKLFF
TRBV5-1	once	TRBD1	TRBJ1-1	TGCGCCAGCAGCTTGTCGTCCCAGACAGGGGGTTACGGAGCTTTCTTT	CASSLSSQTGGYGAFF
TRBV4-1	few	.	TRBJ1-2	TGCGCCAGCAGCCAAGATCAGCGGGGAGACTATGGCTACACCTTC	CASSQDQRGDYGYTF
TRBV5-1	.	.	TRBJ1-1	TGCGCCAGCAGCGCACTGGGAGGGTACGCTTTCTTT	CASSALGGYAFF
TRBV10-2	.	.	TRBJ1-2	TGCGCCAGCAGAGAAAACGGGGGCTACACCTTC	CASRENGGYTF
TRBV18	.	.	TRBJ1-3	TGTGCCAGCTCTCTCAGCCAAGTGAGAGGGAACACCATATATTTT	CASSLSQVRGNTIYF
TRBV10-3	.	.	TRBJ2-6	TGTGCCATCAGACGGGACACCGACTCTGGGGCCAACGTCCTGACTTTC	CAIRRDTDSGANVLTF
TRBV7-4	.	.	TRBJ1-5	TGTGCCAGCAGCTTAGAGCGAGTGCCGACCGGGGGCAATCAGCCCCAGCATTTT	CASSLERVPTGGNQPQHF
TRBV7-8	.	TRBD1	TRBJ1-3	TGTGCCAGCAGTCAGCGGACAGGGAGTCCTCGGAACACCATATATTTT	CASSQRTGSPRNTIYF
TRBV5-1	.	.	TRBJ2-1	TGCGCCAGCAGCCCCCTGGGGACTTCGGGCAATGAGCAGTTCTTC	CASSPLGTSGNEQFF
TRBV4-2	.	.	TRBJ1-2	TGTGCCAGCCGGAGGGGGGGGGATGGCTACACCTTC	CASRRGGDGYTF
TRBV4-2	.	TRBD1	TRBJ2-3	TGTGCCAGCAGTCACGGACAGGATTTCACAGATACGCAGTATTTT	CASSHGQDFTDTQYF